These 22 T cell receptor beta chains share one sample of origin, sequenced in a study of OX40 agonist ivuxolimab in advanced cancers. TCRdb's table, derived via immunoSEQ multiplex PCR, lists solely in-frame clones and lacks some. Counted here are tens of thousands of clones, about 76% occurring once; the ten biggest clones make up roughly 18%. Sequenced here: CD4+ or CD8+ T cells sorted from blood, sampled in a trial of the OX40 agonist ivuxolimab. The receptors stem from an adult with an advanced solid tumor such as melanoma, head and neck, liver or kidney cancer.

This clone was observed a single time. This chain connects TRBV9 to TRBJ2-2; TRBD2 might be the D (5 bases). From germline, CDR1 is SGDLS and CDR2 YYNGEE. V gave up 0 bases and J gave up 8 bases, with 14 bases separating them. The CDR3 contains 15 residues. The DNA of the CDR3 is TGTGCCAGCAGCGTAGCACAAACTCGAGGGGGGGAGCTGTTTTTT. It is translated as CASSVAQTRGGELFF. Filled out from reference TRBV9 and TRBJ2-2, the complete variable domain reads DSGVTQTPKHLITATGQRVTLRCSPRSGDLSVYWYQQSLDQGLQFLIQYYNGEERAKGNILERFSAQQFPDLHSELNLSSLELGDSALYFCASSVAQTRGGELFFGEGSRLTVL.

The chain joins TRBV4-1 to TRBJ1-2, with D possibly TRBD1 on 5 matching bases. V dropped 4 bases and J dropped 4 bases, with 10 bases sitting between them. This CDR3 has 13 residues. Germline V gene lookup returns CDR1 MGHRA and CDR2 YSYEKL. CDR3 nucleotide sequence: TGCGCCAGCAGCCTTGACAGCTTCTATGGCTACACCTTC. This sequence encodes CASSLDSFYGYTF.

This clone was observed a single time. The CDR3 bases are TGTGCCAGCAGCTTGGGACAGGGTCACTCCTACGAGCAGTACTTC. It specifies CASSLGQGHSYEQYF. The chain links TRBV5-5 to TRBJ2-7; 7 nucleotides match TRBD1. This CDR3 contains 15 residues. The J segment lost 0 bases and the V segment lost 0 bases, leaving 3 bases of the junction unmatched. Germline V gene data show CDR1 as SGHKS and CDR2 as YYEKEE (reference sequence). Full variable domain (remainder filled in from reference TRBV5-5 and TRBJ2-7): DAGVTQSPTHLIKTRGQQVTLRCSPISGHKSVSWYQQVLGQGPQFIFQYYEKEERGRGNFPDRFSARQFPNYSSELNVNALLLGDSALYLCASSLGQGHSYEQYFGPGTRLTVT.

The chain couples TRBV14 to TRBJ2-1; 10 positions match TRBD1. V was clipped by 4 bases and J by 7 bases; unmatched bases: 13. Germline V gene data show CDR1 as SGHDN and CDR2 as FVKESK. There are 17 residues in the CDR3. CDR3 coding DNA: TGTGCCAGCAGCCGATTATCAACCGGGACAGGGGTTAATGAGCAGTTCTTC. This gives the protein CASSRLSTGTGVNEQFF. Supplemented by reference TRBV14 and TRBJ2-1, the full variable domain reads EAGVTQFPSHSVIEKGQTVTLRCDPISGHDNLYWYRRVMGKEIKFLLHFVKESKQDESGMPNNRFLAERTGGTYSTLKVQPAELEDSGVYFCASSRLSTGTGVNEQFFGPGTRLTVL.

V gene TRBV13 combines with J gene TRBJ2-5; TRBD1 might be the D (6 bases). V was shortened by 1 base and J by 5 bases, with 17 bases between the two germline ends. From germline, CDR1 is PRHDT and CDR2 FYEKMQ (reference sequence). The CDR3 runs 16 residues. The CDR3 loop is CASSLVSGAGLETQYF. The CDR3 coding sequence is TGTGCCAGCAGCTTAGTGTCAGGGGCGGGCTTGGAGACCCAGTACTTC.

The chain couples TRBV7-2 to TRBJ2-1; 9 bases align to TRBD1. This CDR3 is 15 amino acids long. Per germline, CDR1 SGHTA and CDR2 FQGNSA. The ends lost 5 bases at V and 6 bases at J; junction bases unmatched: 8. CDR3 in DNA: TGTGCCAGCAGCCCGGGACAGGGTGGCGGCAATGAGCAGTTCTTC. Amino acids: CASSPGQGGGNEQFF.

The V call is TRBV7-2, the J call TRBJ2-1; D not resolved. This CDR3 is 14 amino acids long. Trimming shortened V by 0 bases and J by 8 bases, and 11 bases separated the two germline ends. Germline CDR1 and CDR2: SGHTA and FQGNSA. This CDR3 is CASSLATTSYEQFF. In nucleotides, the CDR3 is TGTGCCAGCAGCTTAGCTACGACTTCATATGAGCAGTTCTTC. Full variable domain (rest looked up from reference TRBV7-2 and TRBJ2-1): GAGVSQSPSNKVTEKGKDVELRCDPISGHTALYWYRQSLGQGLEFLIYFQGNSAPDKSGLPSDRFSAERTGGSVSTLTIQRTQQEDSAVYLCASSLATTSYEQFFGPGTRLTVL.

The chain recombines TRBV12-5 with TRBJ1-2; D call uncertain. The CDR3 covers 12 residues. Trimming took off 1 base at V and 4 bases at J, with 4 bases between the two ends. Germline V lookup: CDR1 LGHNT, CDR2 FRNRAP. This chain's CDR3 is CASGLDSYGYTF. Here the CDR3 DNA reads TGTGCTAGTGGTTTGGACAGCTATGGCTACACCTTC.

This clone was counted a single time. V gene TRBV14 combines with J gene TRBJ2-2; D remains unclear. This CDR3 is 16 amino acids long. Per germline, CDR1 SGHDN and CDR2 FVKESK. Trimming took 4 bases from V and 6 from J, leaving 18 bases between them. The CDR3 reads CASSLLRNGPAGELFF. The CDR3 DNA reads TGTGCCAGCAGCCTACTAAGGAATGGTCCAGCCGGGGAGCTGTTTTTT.

This clone was picked up one time. The genes are TRBV7-2 and TRBJ2-5; possible D gene TRBD2, 5 bases. CDR1 is SGHTA, CDR2 FQGNSA, per germline. The V end was cut by 3 bases, the J end by 2 bases, with 13 bases between. This CDR3 region has 15 residues. The CDR3 loop is CASSFRGDQQETQYF. CDR3 coding DNA: TGTGCCAGCAGCTTCCGGGGAGACCAACAAGAGACCCAGTACTTC.

The chain uses TRBV19 and TRBJ2-1; possibly TRBD2 for D (6 bases). The germline CDR1 and CDR2 sequences are LNHDA and SQIVND (reference sequence). The CDR3 totals 14 residues. Trimming shortened V by 8 bases and J by 0 bases, and 11 bases separated the two germline ends. The CDR3: CASQGLLSYNEQFF. CDR3 nucleotide sequence: TGTGCCAGTCAAGGACTACTCTCCTACAATGAGCAGTTCTTC.

The rearrangement links TRBV19 to TRBJ2-1; TRBD2 aligns across 7 bases. The trim removed 6 bases at V and 3 bases at J, leaving 11 bases unmatched. The germline gives CDR1 LNHDA, CDR2 SQIVND (reference sequence). The CDR3 consists of 16 residues. The CDR3 protein is CASRAGWRERYNEQFF. In DNA form, the CDR3 reads TGTGCCAGTAGAGCAGGGTGGCGGGAGCGCTACAATGAGCAGTTCTTC.

V gene TRBV19 combines with J gene TRBJ2-7, with TRBD1 identical over 9 bases. Germline V gene data show CDR1 as LNHDA and CDR2 as SQIVND (reference sequence). V lost 4 bases and J lost 5; bases outside the gene matches: 6. This CDR3 contains 14 residues. CDR3 nucleotide sequence: TGTGCCAGTAGTAACAGGGGGCGCTGGAACGAGCAGTACTTC. Translated, it gives CASSNRGRWNEQYF.

The V and J genes are TRBV6-5 and TRBJ2-7; D perhaps matches TRBD1 (6 bases). Trimming pared 0 bases from V and 7 bases from J, leaving 16 bases between. The germline V gene encodes CDR1 MNHEY and CDR2 SVGAGI. CDR3 length: 15 residues. Written as DNA, the CDR3 is TGTGCCAGCAGTTACTCGCCCGGACAGAGGGGAGAGCAGTACTTC. Amino acid sequence: CASSYSPGQRGEQYF.

The gene calls are TRBV7-3 and TRBJ2-5; 7 nucleotides match TRBD1. The germline V gene encodes CDR1 SGHTA and CDR2 FQGTGA. This CDR3 has 14 residues. Losses at the gene ends were 2 bases for V and 6 bases for J; bases not matched to a gene: 6. As DNA, the CDR3 is TGTGCCAGCAGCTTAGGGCAGGGGGACAAGACCCAGTACTTC. Protein: CASSLGQGDKTQYF.

This chain's CDR3 is CASRRGLAGGYNEQFF. CDR3 sequence (DNA): TGTGCCAGCAGACGCGGACTAGCGGGGGGGTACAATGAGCAGTTCTTC. This rearrangement joins TRBV21-1 to TRBJ2-1; no check of the table's D call, TRBD2, against the DNA was made. TRBV21-1 is a known pseudogene. The CDR3 is made up of 16 amino acids.

This clone appeared a few times. This sequence joins TRBV28 and TRBJ2-1, with D possibly matching TRBD1 (5 bases). V was shortened by 6 bases and J by 9 bases, with 9 bases between the two germline ends. Germline CDR1 reads MDHEN; CDR2 reads SYDVKM. The CDR3 is 11 residues long. The CDR3, as DNA: TGTGCCAGCAGAGGACACGGTGAGCAGTTCTTC. Amino acids: CASRGHGEQFF.

CDR3 bases: TGTGCCAGCAGCTTAGGTGCAGGGACGAACTACGAGCAGTACTTC. Its translation: CASSLGAGTNYEQYF. This chain uses TRBV11-3 with TRBJ2-7; D might be TRBD1 or TRBD2, each matching 5 bases. The V end lost 1 base, the J end lost 3 bases, and 13 bases lay between the germline ends. Germline V gives CDR1 SGHNT, CDR2 YENEEA. The CDR3 is 15 residues long.

In this sample, this clone turned up a few times. The chain carries TRBV5-6 and TRBJ2-7; D is unresolved. The germline V gene encodes CDR1 SGHDT and CDR2 YYEEEE. V gave up 1 base and J gave up 5 bases, with 7 bases separating them. The CDR3 extends over 12 amino acids. CDR3 protein: CASSLITNEQYF. The CDR3 coding sequence is TGTGCCAGCAGCTTGATCACAAACGAGCAGTACTTC.

The CDR3 coding sequence is TGTGCCAGCAGCACCACAGGGGGAGGCACAGATACGCAGTATTTT. Protein sequence: CASSTTGGGTDTQYF. This chain joins TRBV6-1 and TRBJ2-3, with 8 bases lining up with TRBD1. Germline V CDR1 and CDR2: MNHNS, SASEGT. Trimming cost V 6 bases and J 1 base; bases outside gene matches: 6. The CDR3 runs 15 residues.

The CDR3 DNA sequence: TGTGCCAGCACTAACGGGGGCTCCTACAATGAGCAGTTCTTC. Its protein is CASTNGGSYNEQFF. The V call is TRBV2, the J call TRBJ2-1; TRBD2 is a possible D gene (6 bases). The V end lost 7 bases, the J end lost 0 bases, and 10 bases lay between the germline ends. The CDR3 is made up of 14 amino acids. The germline CDR1 and CDR2 sequences are SNHLY and FYNNEI. Complete variable domain (other parts from reference TRBV2 and TRBJ2-1): EPEVTQTPSHQVTQMGQEVILRCVPISNHLYFYWYRQILGQKVEFLVSFYNNEISEKSEIFDDQFSVERPDGSNFTLKIRSTKLEDSAMYFCASTNGGSYNEQFFGPGTRLTVL.

V and J are TRBV6-4 and TRBJ1-6; tentative D call: TRBD1 (5 bases). This CDR3 spans 15 amino acids. CDR1 MRHNA and CDR2 SNTAGT come from the germline V gene. Trimming shortened V by 6 bases and J by 5 bases, and 14 bases separated the two germline ends. Here the CDR3 DNA reads TGTGCCAGCAGCGTCATGTCGGGGGATAATTCACCCCTCCACTTT. Amino acid sequence: CASSVMSGDNSPLHF.